This T cell receptor beta chain came from a study of T cells after yellow fever vaccination. Researchers made TCR cDNA using 5'RACE template switching, and this step added a universal primer site and UMIs. TCRdb reprocessed the 5' RACE reads via MiXCR and lists one record per CDR3 protein. Here the sample spans 110,000 or so distinct CDR3 sequences, about 7.2% being singletons. Looked up from germline, CDR1 is SGHRS and CDR2 is YFSETQ. The CDR3 is 14 amino acids. V gave up 1 base and J gave up 5 bases, with 12 bases separating them. This clonotype occurred many times. This material consisted of CD4+ T cells sorted from PBMCs, taken more than 35 days after the first yellow fever vaccination. V is TRBV5-1 and J is TRBJ2-5; D gene unclear. The origin of this receptor is a man between 18 and 29 years old who received the YFV17D yellow fever vaccine. CDR3 nucleotides: TGCGCCAGCAGCTTGCCCTCCTCCGGGGAGACCCAGTACTTC. Residues: CASSLPSSGETQYF.